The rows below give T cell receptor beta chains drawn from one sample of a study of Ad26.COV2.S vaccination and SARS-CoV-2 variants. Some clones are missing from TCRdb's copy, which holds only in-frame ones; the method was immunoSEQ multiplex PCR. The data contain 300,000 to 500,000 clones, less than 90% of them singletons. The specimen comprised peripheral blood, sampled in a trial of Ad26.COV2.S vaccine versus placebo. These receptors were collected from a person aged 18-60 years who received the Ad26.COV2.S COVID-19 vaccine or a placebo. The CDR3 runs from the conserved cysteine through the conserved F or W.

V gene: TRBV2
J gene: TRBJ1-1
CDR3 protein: CASSERRNTEAFF

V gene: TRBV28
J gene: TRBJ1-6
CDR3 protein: CASSSSLVLQGYSPLHF

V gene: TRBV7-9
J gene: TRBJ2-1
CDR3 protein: CASSLALAFYNEQFF

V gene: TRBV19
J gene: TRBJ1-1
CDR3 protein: CASTLRDGKMIDTEAFF

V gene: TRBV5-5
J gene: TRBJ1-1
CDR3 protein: CASSSPDTEAFF

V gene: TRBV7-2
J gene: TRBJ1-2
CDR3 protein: CASSQGGVRAYGYTF

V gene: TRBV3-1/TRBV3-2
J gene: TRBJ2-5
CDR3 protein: CASSLLGLAGGQETQYF

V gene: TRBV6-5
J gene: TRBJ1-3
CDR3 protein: CASSYSGSGGNTIYF

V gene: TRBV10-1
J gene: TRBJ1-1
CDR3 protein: CASRETGNTEAFF

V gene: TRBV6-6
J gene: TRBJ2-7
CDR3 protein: CASSYSGRFYEQYF

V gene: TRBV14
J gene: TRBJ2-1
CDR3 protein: CASSRTGGREQFF

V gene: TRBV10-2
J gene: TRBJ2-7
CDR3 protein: CASSTGQGYEQYF

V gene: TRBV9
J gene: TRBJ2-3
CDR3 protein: CASNPRDGGGLGADTQYF

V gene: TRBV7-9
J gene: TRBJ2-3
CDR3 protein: CASSLLAGDTQYF